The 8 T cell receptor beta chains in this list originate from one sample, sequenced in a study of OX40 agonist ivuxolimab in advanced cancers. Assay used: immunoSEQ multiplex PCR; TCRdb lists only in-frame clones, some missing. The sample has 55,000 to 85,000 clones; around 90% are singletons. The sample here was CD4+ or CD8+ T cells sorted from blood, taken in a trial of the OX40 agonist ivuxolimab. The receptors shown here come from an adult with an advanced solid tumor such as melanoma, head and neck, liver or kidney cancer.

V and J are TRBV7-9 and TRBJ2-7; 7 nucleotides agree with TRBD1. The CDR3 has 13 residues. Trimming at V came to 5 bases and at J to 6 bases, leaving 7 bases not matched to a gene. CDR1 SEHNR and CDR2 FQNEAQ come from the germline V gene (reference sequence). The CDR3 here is CASSLTGAGEQYF. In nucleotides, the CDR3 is TGTGCCAGCAGCCTCACAGGGGCGGGCGAGCAGTACTTC.

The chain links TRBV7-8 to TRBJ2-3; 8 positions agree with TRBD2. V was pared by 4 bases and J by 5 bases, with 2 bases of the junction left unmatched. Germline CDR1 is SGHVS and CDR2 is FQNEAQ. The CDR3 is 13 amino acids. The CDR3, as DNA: TGTGCCAGCAGCTCCCGGGGGGGAGATACGCAGTATTTT. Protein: CASSSRGGDTQYF.

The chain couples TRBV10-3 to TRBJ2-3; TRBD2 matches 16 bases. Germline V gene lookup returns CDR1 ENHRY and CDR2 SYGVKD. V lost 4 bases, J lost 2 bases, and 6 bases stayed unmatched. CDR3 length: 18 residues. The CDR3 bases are TGTGCCATCAGTGGCCCGGGACTAGCGGGGGGGAACACAGATACGCAGTATTTT. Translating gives CAISGPGLAGGNTDTQYF.

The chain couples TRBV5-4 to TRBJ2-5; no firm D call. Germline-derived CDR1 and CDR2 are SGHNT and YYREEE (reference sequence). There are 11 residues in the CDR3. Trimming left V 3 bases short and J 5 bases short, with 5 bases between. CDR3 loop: CASSSQETQYF. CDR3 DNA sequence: TGTGCCAGCAGCTCCCAGGAGACCCAGTACTTC.

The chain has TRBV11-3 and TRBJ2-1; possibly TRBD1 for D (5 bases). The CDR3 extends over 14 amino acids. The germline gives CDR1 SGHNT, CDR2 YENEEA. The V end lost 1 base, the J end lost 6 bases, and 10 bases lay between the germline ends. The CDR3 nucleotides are TGTGCCAGCAGCTTAGCAGGGCCCCTCAATGAGCAGTTCTTC. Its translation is CASSLAGPLNEQFF.

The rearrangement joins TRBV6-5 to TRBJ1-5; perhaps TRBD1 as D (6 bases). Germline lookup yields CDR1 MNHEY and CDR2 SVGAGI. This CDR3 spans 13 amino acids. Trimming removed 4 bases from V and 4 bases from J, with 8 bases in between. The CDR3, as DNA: TGTGCCAGCAGTTCCGACAGGAATCAGCCCCAGCATTTT. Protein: CASSSDRNQPQHF.

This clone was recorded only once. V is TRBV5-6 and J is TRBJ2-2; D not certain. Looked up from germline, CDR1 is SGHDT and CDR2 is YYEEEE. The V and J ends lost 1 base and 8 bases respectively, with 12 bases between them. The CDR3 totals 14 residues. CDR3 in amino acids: CASSLIMNSGELFF. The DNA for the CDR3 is TGTGCCAGCAGCTTGATAATGAACAGTGGGGAGCTGTTTTTT.

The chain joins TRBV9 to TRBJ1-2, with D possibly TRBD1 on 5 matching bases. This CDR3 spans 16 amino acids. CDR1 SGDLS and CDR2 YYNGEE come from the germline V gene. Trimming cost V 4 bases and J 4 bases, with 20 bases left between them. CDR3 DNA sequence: TGTGCCAGCAGCCCAGCGCGGGGGGTGGTAGTCTATGGCTACACCTTC. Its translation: CASSPARGVVVYGYTF.